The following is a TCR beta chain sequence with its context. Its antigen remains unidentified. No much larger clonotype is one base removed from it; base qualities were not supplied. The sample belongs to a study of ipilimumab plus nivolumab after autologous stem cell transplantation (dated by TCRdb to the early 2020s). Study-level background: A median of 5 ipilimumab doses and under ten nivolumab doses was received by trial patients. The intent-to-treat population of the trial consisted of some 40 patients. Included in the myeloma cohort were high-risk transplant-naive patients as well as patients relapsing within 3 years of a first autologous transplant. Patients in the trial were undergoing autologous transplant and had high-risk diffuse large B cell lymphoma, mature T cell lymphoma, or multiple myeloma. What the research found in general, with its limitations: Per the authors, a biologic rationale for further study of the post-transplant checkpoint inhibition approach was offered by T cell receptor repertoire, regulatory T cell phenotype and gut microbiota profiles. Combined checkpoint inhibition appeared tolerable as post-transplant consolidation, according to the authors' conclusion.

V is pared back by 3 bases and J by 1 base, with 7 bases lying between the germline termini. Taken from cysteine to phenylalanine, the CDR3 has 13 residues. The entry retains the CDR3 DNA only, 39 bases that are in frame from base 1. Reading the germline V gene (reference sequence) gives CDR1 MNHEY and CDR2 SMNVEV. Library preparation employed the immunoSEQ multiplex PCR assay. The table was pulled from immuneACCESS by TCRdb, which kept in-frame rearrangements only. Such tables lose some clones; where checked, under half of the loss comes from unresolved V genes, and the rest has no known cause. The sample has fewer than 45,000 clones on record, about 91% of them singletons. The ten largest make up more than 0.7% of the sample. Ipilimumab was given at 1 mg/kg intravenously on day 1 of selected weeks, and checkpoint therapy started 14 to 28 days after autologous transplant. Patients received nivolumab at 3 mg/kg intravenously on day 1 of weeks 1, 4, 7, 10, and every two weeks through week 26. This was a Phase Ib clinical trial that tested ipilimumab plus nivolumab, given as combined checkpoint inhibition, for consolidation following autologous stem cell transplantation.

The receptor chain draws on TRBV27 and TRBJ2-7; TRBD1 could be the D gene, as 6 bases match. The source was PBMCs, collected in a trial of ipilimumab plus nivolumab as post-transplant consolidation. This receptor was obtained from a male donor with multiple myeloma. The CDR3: CASSFQGSYEQYF. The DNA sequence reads TGTGCCAGCAGTTTCCAGGGGTCCTACGAGCAGTACTTC.